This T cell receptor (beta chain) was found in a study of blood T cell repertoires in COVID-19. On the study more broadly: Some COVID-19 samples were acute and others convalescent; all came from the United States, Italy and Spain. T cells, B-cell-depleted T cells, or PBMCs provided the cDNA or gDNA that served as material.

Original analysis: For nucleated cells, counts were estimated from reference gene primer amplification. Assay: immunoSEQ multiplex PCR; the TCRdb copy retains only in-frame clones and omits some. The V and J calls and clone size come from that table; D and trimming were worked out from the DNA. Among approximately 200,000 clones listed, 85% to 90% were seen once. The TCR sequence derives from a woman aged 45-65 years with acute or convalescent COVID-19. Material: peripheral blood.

CDR3 protein: CSARGQHEQFF. The CDR3 bases are TGCAGTGCTAGAGGACAGCATGAGCAGTTCTTC. The rearrangement joins TRBV20-1 to TRBJ2-1; tentatively, D is TRBD1 (5 bases). The CDR3 has 11 residues. Trimming took 1 base from V and 8 from J, leaving 6 bases between them. CDR1 and CDR2 (germline): DFQATT, SNEGSKA (reference sequence).